These 3 T cell receptor beta chains share one sample of origin, sequenced in a study of blood T cell repertoires in COVID-19. Generated by immunoSEQ multiplex PCR, the TCRdb table keeps only in-frame clones and is missing some. This sample yields fewer than 200,000 clones, of which over 80% are seen a single time; about 8.4% belongs to the top ten. Source material: peripheral blood. Every receptor here comes from a woman in her 70s with acute or convalescent COVID-19.

The chain carries TRBV6-4 and TRBJ2-1; TRBD2 matches at 11 bases. Trimming removed 7 bases from V and 8 bases from J; junction bases left unmatched: 4. CDR1 and CDR2 (germline): MRHNA, SNTAGT. The CDR3 consists of 13 residues. CDR3 in DNA: TGTGCCAGCACCCTAGCGGGAGGCTATGAGCAGTTCTTC. Amino acid sequence: CASTLAGGYEQFF.

The CDR3 is CASSSHIPGAFF. CDR3 DNA: TGTGCCAGCAGTTCCCACATCCCAGGAGCTTTCTTT. This chain connects TRBV6-5 to TRBJ1-1; D remains unclear. This CDR3 is built from 12 residues. V lost 4 bases and J 10 bases, leaving 13 bases between the germline ends. Germline V gives CDR1 MNHEY, CDR2 SVGAGI.

The J gene is TRBJ1-5, the V gene TRBV27; no firm D call. CDR1 and CDR2 from the germline V gene are MNHEY and SMNVEV (reference sequence). This CDR3 has 13 residues. Trimming shortened V by 5 bases and J by 3 bases, and 8 bases separated the two germline ends. CDR3 bases: TGTGCCAGCAGTCCCGTCCCCAATCAGCCCCAGCATTTT. This sequence encodes CASSPVPNQPQHF.